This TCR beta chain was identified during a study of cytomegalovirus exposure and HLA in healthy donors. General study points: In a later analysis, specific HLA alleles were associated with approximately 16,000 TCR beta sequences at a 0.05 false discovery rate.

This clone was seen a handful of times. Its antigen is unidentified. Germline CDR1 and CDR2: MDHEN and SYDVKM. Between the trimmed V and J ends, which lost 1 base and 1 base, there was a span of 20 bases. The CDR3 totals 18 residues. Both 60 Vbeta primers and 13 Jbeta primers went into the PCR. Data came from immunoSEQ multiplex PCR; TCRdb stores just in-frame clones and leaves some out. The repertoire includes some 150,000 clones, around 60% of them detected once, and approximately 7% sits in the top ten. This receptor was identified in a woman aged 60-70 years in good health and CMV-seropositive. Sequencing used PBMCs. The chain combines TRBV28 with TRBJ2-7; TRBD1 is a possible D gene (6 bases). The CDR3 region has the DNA TGTGCCAGCAGTTTATTCTCTTATTACCGGGACACTTCCTACGAGCAGTACTTC. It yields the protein CASSLFSYYRDTSYEQYF.